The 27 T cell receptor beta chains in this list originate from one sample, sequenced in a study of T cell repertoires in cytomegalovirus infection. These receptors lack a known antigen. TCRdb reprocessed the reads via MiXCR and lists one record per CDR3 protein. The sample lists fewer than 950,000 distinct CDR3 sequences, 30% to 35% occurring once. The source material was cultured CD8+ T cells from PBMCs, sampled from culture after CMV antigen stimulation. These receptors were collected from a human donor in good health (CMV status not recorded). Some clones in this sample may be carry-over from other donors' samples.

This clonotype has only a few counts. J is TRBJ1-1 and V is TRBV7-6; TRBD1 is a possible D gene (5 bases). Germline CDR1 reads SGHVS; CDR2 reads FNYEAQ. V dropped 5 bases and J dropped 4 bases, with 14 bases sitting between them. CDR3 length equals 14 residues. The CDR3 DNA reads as TGTGCCAGCAGCCCGGGACGGCTGGGCACTGAAGCTTTCTTT. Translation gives CASSPGRLGTEAFF.

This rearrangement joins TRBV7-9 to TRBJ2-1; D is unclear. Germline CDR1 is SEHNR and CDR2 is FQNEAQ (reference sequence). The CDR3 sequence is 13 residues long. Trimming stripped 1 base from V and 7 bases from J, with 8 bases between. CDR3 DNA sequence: TGTGCCAGCAGCTTAGATAGTTGGAATGAGCAGTTCTTC. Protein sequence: CASSLDSWNEQFF.

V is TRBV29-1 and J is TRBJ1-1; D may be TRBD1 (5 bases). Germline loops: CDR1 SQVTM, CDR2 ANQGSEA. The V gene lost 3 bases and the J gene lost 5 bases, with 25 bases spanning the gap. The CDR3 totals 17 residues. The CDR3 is CSVEIASARGMETEAFF. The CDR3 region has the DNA TGCAGCGTTGAGATTGCGTCAGCGCGGGGGATGGAGACTGAAGCTTTCTTT.

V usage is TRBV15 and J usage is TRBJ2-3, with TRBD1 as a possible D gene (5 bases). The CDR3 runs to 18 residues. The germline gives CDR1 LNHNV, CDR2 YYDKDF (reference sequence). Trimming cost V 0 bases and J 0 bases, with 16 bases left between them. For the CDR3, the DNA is TGTGCCACCAGCAGAGAAGGAACAGGTTTTTATAGCACAGATACGCAGTATTTT. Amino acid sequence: CATSREGTGFYSTDTQYF.

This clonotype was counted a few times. CDR3 region: CASSLYYSVRNEQFF. CDR3 nucleotide sequence: TGTGCCAGCAGCTTATACTACTCCGTGAGGAATGAGCAGTTCTTC. The V gene is TRBV5-4, the J gene TRBJ2-1; D unclear. CDR1 is SGHNT and CDR2 is YYREEE in the germline V gene (reference sequence). The CDR3 is 15 residues long. V lost 2 bases to trimming and J lost 7 bases, with 16 bases between them. Full variable domain (remainder filled in from reference TRBV5-4 and TRBJ2-1): ETGVTQSPTHLIKTRGQQVTLRCSSQSGHNTVSWYQQALGQGPQFIFQYYREEENGRGNFPPRFSGLQFPNYSSELNVNALELDDSALYLCASSLYYSVRNEQFFGPGTRLTVL.

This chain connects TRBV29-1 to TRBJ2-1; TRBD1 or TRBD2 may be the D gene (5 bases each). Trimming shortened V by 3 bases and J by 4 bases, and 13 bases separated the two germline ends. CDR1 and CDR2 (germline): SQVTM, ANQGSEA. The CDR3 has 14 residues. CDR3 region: CSVDGVRGYNEQFF. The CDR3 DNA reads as TGCAGCGTTGACGGGGTGAGGGGATACAATGAGCAGTTCTTC.

The CDR3 DNA follows: TGTGCCAGCAGTTACTCGACGTACTCGACGAATTCACCCCTCCACTTT. This encodes CASSYSTYSTNSPLHF. The J gene is TRBJ1-6, the V gene TRBV6-2 or TRBV6-3; unclear D gene. Looked up from germline, CDR1 is MNHEY and CDR2 is SVGEGT. The CDR3 is made up of 16 amino acids. The V gene lost 0 bases and the J gene lost 7 bases, with 13 bases spanning the gap.

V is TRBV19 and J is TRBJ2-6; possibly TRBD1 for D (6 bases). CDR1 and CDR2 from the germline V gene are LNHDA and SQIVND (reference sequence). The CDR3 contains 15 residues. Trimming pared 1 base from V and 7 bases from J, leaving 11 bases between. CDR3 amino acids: CASSIVPGTANVLTF. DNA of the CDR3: TGTGCCAGTAGTATAGTCCCCGGGACAGCCAACGTCCTGACTTTC.

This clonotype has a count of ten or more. The CDR3 DNA reads as TGTGCCAGCAGCCCTAGCGGGGTTGGCACAGATACGCAGTATTTT. This translates into CASSPSGVGTDTQYF. This chain joins TRBV7-6 and TRBJ2-3; 9 bases agree with TRBD2. The germline V gene encodes CDR1 SGHVS and CDR2 FNYEAQ. The CDR3 is 15 amino acids. V was pared by 5 bases and J by 1 base, with 4 bases of the junction left unmatched.

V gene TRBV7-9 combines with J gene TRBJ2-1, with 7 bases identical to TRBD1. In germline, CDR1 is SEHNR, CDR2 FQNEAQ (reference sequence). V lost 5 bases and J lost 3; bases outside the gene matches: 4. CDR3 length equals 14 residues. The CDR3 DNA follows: TGTGCCAGCAGCCCTGACAGGGTCTACAATGAGCAGTTCTTC. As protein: CASSPDRVYNEQFF.

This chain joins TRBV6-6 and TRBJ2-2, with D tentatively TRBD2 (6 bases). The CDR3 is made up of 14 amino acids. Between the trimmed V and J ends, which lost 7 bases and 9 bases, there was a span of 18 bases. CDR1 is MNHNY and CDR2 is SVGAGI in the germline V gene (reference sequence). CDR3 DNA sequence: TGTGCCAGCATCGACCGGGGGACTGGCAGGGAGCTGTTTTTT. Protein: CASIDRGTGRELFF.

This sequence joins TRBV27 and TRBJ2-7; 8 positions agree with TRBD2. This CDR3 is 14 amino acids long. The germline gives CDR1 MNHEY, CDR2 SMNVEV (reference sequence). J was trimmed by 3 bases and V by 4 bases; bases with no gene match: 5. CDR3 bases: TGTGCCAGCAGTTCGGGACTAGGCCACTACGAGCAGTACTTC. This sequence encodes CASSSGLGHYEQYF.

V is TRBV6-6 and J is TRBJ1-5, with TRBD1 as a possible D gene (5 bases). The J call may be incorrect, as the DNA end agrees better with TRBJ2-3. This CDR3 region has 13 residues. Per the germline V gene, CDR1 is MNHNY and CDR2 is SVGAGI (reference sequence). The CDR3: CAGSPGYNQPQYF. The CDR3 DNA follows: TGTGCCGGCTCTCCAGGGTACAATCAGCCCCAGTATTTT.

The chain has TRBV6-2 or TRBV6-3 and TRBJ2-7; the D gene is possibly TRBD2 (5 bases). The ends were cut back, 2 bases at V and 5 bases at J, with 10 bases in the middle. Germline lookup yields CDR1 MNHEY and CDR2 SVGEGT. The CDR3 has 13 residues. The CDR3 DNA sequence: TGTGCCAGCAGTTACGGCGGGTTGGACGAGCAGTACGTC. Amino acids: CASSYGGLDEQYV.

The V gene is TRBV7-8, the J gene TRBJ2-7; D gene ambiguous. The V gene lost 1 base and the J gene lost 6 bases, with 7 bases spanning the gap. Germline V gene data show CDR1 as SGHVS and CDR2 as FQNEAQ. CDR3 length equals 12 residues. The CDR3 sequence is CASSLEVGEQYV. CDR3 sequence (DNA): TGTGCCAGCAGCTTAGAGGTAGGCGAGCAGTACGTC.

CDR3 protein: CASTRSGDRSPLHF. The CDR3 DNA reads TGTGCCAGTACTCGATCGGGGGATCGATCACCCCTCCACTTT. The rearrangement links TRBV19 to TRBJ1-6; tentative D call: TRBD1 (5 bases). Germline loops: CDR1 LNHDA, CDR2 SQIVND (reference sequence). The CDR3 is made up of 14 amino acids. Trimming left V 7 bases short and J 10 bases short, with 17 bases between.

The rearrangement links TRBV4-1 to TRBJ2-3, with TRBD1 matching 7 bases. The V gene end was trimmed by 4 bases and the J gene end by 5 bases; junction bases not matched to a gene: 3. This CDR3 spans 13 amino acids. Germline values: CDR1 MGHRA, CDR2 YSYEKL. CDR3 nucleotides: TGCGCCAGCAGCCGACCAGGGGGAGATACGCAGTATTTT. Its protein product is CASSRPGGDTQYF.

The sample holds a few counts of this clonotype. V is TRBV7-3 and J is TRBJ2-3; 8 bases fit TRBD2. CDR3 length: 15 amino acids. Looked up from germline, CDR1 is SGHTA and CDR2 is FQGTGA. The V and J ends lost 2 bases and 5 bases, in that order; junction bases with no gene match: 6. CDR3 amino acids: CASSLRRGGEDTQYF. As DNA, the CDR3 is TGTGCCAGCAGCTTACGACGGGGGGGCGAAGATACGCAGTATTTT.

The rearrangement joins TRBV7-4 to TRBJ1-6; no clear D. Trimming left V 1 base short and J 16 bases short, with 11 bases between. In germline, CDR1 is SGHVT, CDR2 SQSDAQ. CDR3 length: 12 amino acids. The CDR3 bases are TGTGCCAGCAGCTTAGGGACTTATCCTCTCCACTTT. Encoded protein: CASSLGTYPLHF.

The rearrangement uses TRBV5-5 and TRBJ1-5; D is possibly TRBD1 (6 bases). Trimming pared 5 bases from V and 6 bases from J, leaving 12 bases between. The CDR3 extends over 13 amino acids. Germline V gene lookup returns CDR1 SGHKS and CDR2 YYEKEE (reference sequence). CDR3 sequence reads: CASRAGVVQPQHF. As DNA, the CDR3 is TGTGCCAGCAGGGCAGGGGTGGTTCAGCCCCAGCATTTT.

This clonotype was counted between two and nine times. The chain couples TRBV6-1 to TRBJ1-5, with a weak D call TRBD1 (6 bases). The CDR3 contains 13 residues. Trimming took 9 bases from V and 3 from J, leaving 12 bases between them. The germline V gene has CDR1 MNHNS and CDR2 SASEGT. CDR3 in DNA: TGTGCCAGTCGCTGGGACACCAATCAGCCCCAGCATTTT. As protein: CASRWDTNQPQHF.

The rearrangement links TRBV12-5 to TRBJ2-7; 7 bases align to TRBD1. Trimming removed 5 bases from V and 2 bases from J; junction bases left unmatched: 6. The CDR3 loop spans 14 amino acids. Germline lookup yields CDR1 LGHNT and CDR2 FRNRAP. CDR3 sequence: CASGPGTAPYEQYF. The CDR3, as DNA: TGTGCTAGTGGTCCCGGGACAGCACCCTACGAGCAGTACTTC.

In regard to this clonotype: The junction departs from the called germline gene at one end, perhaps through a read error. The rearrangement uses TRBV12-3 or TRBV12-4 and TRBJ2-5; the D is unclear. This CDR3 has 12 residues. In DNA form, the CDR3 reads TGTGTCAGCAGCTTTCTCCGGCAGACCCAGTACTTC. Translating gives CVSSFLRQTQYF.

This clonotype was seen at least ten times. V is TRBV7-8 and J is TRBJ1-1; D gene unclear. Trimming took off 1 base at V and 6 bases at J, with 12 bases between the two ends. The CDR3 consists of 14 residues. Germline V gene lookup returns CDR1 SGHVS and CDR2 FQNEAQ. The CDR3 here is CASSLVARSPEAFF. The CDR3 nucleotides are TGTGCCAGCAGCTTAGTAGCGCGTTCCCCTGAAGCTTTCTTT. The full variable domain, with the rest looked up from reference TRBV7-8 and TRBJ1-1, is GAGVSQSPRYKVAKRGQDVALRCDPISGHVSLFWYQQALGQGPEFLTYFQNEAQLDKSGLPSDRFFAERPEGSVSTLKIQRTQQEDSAVYLCASSLVARSPEAFFGQGTRLTVV.

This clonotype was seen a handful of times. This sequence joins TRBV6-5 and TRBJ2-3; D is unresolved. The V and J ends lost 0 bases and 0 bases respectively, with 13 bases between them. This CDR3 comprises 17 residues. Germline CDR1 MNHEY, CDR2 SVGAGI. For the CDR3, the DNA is TGTGCCAGCAGTTACTCGAAGACTGAGCCTAGCACAGATACGCAGTATTTT. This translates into CASSYSKTEPSTDTQYF.

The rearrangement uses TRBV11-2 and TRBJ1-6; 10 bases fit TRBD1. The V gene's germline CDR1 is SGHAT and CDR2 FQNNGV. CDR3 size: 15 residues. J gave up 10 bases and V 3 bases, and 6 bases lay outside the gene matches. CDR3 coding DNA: TGTGCCAGCAGCTTTGGGACAGGGGATTGGTCACCCCTCCACTTT. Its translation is CASSFGTGDWSPLHF.

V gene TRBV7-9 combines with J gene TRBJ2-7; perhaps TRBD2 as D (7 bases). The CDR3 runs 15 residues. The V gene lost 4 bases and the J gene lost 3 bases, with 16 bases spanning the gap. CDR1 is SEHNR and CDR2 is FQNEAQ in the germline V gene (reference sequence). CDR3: CASSSLRGGVYEQYF. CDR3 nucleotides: TGTGCCAGCAGCTCACTTCGCGGGGGCGTCTACGAGCAGTACTTC. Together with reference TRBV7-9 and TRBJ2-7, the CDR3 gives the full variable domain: DTGVSQNPRHKITKRGQNVTFRCDPISEHNRLYWYRQTLGQGPEFLTYFQNEAQLEKSRLLSDRFSAERPKGSFSTLEIQRTEQGDSAMYLCASSSLRGGVYEQYFGPGTRLTVT.